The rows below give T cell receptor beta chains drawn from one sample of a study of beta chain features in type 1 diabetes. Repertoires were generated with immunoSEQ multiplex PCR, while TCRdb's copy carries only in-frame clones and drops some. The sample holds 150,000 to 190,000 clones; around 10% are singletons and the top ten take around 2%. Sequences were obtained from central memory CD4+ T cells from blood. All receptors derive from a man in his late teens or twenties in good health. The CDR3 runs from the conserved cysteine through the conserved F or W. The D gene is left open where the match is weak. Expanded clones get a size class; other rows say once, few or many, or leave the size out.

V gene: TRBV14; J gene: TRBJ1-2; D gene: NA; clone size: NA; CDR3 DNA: TGTGCCAGCAGCCTTTCCTCTTTCTCCGGGACATCCGGCTACACCTTC; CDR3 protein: CASSLSSFSGTSGYTF
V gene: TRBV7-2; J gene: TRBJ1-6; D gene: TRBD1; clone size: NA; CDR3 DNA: TGTGCCAGCAGCTACCGACAGGGAAATAATTCACCCCTCCACTTT; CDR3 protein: CASSYRQGNNSPLHF
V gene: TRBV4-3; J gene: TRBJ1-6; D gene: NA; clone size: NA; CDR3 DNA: TGCGCCAGCAGCCAAGATGTGGGACATCGGGCCCTCCACTTT; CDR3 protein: CASSQDVGHRALHF
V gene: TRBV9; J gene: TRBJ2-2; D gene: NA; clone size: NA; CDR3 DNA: TGTGCCAGCAGCTCCCCGAGGGGTCGGGGTGTCTACACCGGGGAGCTGTTTTTT; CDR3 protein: CASSSPRGRGVYTGELFF
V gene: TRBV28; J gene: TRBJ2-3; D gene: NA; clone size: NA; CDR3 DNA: TGTGCCAGCAGTTTATGGGCCGGCACAGATACGCAGTATTTT; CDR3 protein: CASSLWAGTDTQYF
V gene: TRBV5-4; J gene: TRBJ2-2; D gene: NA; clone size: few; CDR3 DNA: TGTACGTTTACAGTCGGCGGGGTCCCCACCGGGGAGCTGTTTTTT; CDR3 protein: CTFTVGGVPTGELFF
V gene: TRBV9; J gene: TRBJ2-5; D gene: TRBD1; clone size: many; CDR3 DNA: TGTGCCAGCAGCGTCTCACCTAGGGACAGGGGGACCCAGTACTTC; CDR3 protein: CASSVSPRDRGTQYF
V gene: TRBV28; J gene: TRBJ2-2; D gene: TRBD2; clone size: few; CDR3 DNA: TGTGCCAGCTATGCGGGAGTTAAACACACCGGGGAGCTGTTTTTT; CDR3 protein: CASYAGVKHTGELFF
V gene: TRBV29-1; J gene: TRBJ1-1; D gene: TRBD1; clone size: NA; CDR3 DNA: TGCAGCGTTAACAGGGGGGGCACTGAAGCTTTCTTT; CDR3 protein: CSVNRGGTEAFF
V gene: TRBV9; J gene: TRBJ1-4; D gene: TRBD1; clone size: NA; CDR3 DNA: TGTGCCAGCAGCGTAGGCGTAGGGGGCGATGGAGAAAAACTGTTTTTT; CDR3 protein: CASSVGVGGDGEKLFF
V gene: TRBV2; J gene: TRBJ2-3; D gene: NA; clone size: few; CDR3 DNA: TGTGCCAGCAGGGCGGAAATCACAGATACGCAGTATTTT; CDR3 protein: CASRAEITDTQYF
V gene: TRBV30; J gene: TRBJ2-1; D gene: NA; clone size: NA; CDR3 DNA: TGTGCCTGGAGCGGCCTACTGGGGCGGGGTGAGCAGTTCTTC; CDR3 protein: CAWSGLLGRGEQFF
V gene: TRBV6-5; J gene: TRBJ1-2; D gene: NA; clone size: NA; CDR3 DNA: TGTGCCAGCAGTGAACGGCGGGCCGACGGCTACACCTTC; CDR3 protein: CASSERRADGYTF
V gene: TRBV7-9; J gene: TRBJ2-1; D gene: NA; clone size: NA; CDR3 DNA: TGTGCCAGCAGCTTAGCCGGAGGCATGGAGTTCTTC; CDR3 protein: CASSLAGGMEFF
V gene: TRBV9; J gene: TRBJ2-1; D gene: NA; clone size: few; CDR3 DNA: TGTGCCAGCAGCGTAGAAGGAGGGATGTACAATGAGCAGTTCTTC; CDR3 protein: CASSVEGGMYNEQFF
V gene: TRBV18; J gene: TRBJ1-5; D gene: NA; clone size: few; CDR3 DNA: TGTGCCAGCTCACCAATTGCCGGCTGGGGTCAGCCCCAGCATTTT; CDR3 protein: CASSPIAGWGQPQHF
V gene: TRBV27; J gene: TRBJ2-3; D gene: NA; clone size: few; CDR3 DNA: TGTGCCAGTACCAGACGTAGGGGCCTCGGCGCAGATACGCAGTATTTT; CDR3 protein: CASTRRRGLGADTQYF
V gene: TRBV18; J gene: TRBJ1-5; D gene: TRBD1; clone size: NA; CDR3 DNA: TGTGCCAGCTCCCCCGGGACAGGGGAACAGCCCCAGCATTTT; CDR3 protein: CASSPGTGEQPQHF
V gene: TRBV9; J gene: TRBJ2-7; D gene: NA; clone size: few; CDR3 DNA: TGTGCCAGCAGCGACGAGGCGTCCTACGAGCAGTACTTC; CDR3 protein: CASSDEASYEQYF
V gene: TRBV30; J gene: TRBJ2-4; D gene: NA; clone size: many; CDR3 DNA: TGTGCCTGGAGTCTTCTGGACATTCAGTACTTC; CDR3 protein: CAWSLLDIQYF
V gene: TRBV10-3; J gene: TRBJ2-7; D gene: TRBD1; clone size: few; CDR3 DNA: TGTGCCACTAAGACAGGGGTTTGGGACGAGCAGTACTTC; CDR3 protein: CATKTGVWDEQYF
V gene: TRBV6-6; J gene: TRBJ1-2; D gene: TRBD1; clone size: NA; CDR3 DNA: TGTGCCAGCACCCGGGACAGGGAAAATTCTGGCTATGGCTACACCTTC; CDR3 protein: CASTRDRENSGYGYTF
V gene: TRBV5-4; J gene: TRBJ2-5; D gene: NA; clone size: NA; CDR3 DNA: TGTGCCAGCAGCTTGGCAGGCACCGAGACCCAGTACTTC; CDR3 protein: CASSLAGTETQYF
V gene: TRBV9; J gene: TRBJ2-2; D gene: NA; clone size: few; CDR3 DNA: TGTGCCACCCGAACAGGGCTCGCGAACACCGGGGAGCTGTTTTTT; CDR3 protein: CATRTGLANTGELFF
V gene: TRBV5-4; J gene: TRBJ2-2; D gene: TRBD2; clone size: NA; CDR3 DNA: TGTGCCAGCAGCGCCGGGACTAGCTTCTCTGGGGAGCTGTTTTTT; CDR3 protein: CASSAGTSFSGELFF
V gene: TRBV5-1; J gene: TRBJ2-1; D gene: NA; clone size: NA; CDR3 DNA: TGCGCCAGCAGTCTTGGGACAAGGTACAATGAGCAGTTCTTC; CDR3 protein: CASSLGTRYNEQFF
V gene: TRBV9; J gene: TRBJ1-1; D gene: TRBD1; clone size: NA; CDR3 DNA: TGTGCCAGCAGCGTCGGACAGGGCGGGAAGAGTGAAGCTTTCTTT; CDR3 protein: CASSVGQGGKSEAFF
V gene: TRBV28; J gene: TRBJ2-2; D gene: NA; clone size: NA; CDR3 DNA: TGTGCCAGCAGTTTCGTAGACAATCGGAACACCGGGGAGCTGTTTTTT; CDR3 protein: CASSFVDNRNTGELFF
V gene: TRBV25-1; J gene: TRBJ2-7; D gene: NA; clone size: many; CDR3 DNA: TGTGCCAGCACCATGGGGGGCCTCACCTACGAGCAGTACTTC; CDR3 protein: CASTMGGLTYEQYF
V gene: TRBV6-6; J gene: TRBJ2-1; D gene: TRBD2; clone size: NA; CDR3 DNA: TGTGCCAGCACCCCCCGGCGGGGGGAAGGTGAGCAGTTCTTC; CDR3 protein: CASTPRRGEGEQFF
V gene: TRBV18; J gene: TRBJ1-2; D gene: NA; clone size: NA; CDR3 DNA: TGTGCCAGCTCAACCCGAAACCCGGATGGCTACACCTTC; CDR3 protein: CASSTRNPDGYTF
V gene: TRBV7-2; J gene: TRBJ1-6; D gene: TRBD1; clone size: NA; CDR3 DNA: TGTGCCAGCAGCCCCGACAGGGGTGGCTCACCCCTCCACTTT; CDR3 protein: CASSPDRGGSPLHF
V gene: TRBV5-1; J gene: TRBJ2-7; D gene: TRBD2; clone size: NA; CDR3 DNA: TGCGCCAGCAGCCGCGGGAGGGCCATGTACGAGCAGTACTTC; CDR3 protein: CASSRGRAMYEQYF
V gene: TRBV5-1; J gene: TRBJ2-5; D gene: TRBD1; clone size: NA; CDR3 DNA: TGCGCCAGCAGCTCTCAGGGGGAAGAGACCCAGTACTTC; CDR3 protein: CASSSQGEETQYF
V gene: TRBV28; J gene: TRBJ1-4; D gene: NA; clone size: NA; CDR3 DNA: TGTGCCAGCAGTCCCAACGGGAGAGATGAAAAACTGTTTTTT; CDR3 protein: CASSPNGRDEKLFF
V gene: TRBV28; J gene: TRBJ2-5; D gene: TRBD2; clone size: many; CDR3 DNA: TGTGCCACCTTAGCGGGGGGGCAAGAGACCCAGTACTTC; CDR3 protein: CATLAGGQETQYF
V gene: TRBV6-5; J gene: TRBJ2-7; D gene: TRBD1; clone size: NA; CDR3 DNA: TGTGCCAGCAGTTACGACAGGGACCGCTACGAGCAGTACTTC; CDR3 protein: CASSYDRDRYEQYF
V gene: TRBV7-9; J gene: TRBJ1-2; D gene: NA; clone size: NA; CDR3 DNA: TGTGCCAGCAGCCTTACACAGTACTATGGCTACACCTTC; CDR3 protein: CASSLTQYYGYTF
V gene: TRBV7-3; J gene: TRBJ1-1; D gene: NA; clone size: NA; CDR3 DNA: TGTGCCAGCAGCAAGCCGGGGATGAACACTGAAGCTTTCTTT; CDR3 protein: CASSKPGMNTEAFF
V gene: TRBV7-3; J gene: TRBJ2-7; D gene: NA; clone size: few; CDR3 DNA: TGTGCCAGCGCCCCTTACGGGACACAGTCCTACGAGCAGTACTTC; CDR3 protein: CASAPYGTQSYEQYF
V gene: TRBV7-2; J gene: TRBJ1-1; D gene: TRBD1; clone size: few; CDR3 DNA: TGTGCCAGCTCGACAGGGTGGGGCACTGAAGCTTTCTTT; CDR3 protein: CASSTGWGTEAFF
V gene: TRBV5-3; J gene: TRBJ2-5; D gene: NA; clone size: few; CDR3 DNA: TGTGCCAGAAGCTGCTGGGGTATCCGTCCCGAAGAGACCCAGTACTTC; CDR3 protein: CARSCWGIRPEETQYF
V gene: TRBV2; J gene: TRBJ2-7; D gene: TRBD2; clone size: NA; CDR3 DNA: TGTGCCAGCAGTGAAAGGCTAGCGGGGCCCCACTTC; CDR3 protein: CASSERLAGPHF
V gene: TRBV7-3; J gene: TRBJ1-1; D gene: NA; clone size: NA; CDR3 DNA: TGTGCCAGCAGCCCAACGGGGGGCGCGACTGAAGCTTTCTTT; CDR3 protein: CASSPTGGATEAFF
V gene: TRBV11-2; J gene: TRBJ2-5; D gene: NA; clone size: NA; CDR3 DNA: TGTGCCAGCAGCTTAGCCAACTTTTTAGGTGACCAGTACTTC; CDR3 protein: CASSLANFLGDQYF
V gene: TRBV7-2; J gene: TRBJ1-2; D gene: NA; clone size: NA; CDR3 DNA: TGTGCCAGCAGCCCGAGACGGACAGAAAATGGCTACACCTTC; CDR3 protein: CASSPRRTENGYTF
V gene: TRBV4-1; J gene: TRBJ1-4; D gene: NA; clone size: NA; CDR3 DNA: TGCGCCAGCAGCCAAGTAGGGACACTCCATCCGGAGGATGAAAAACTGTTTTTT; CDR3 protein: CASSQVGTLHPEDEKLFF